The sequence of this TCR beta chain was determined in a study of cytomegalovirus exposure and HLA in healthy donors. The study ran its PCR with 60 Vbeta and 13 Jbeta primers. Here immunoSEQ multiplex PCR was the method, and the copy in TCRdb shows in-frame clones only, minus some. The data show over 100,000 clones, and the top ten clones hold around 1.6%. The CDR3 runs to 16 residues. CDR1 and CDR2 (germline): MNHEY, SVGAGI. Trimming pared 0 bases from V and 4 bases from J, leaving 13 bases between. This TCR derives from a woman aged 40 to 49 in good health and CMV-seropositive. Material for sequencing was PBMCs. This chain links TRBV6-5 with TRBJ2-1, with D unresolved. CDR3 DNA sequence: TGTGCCAGCAGTTACTCGATGGTGGAGCCGTACAATGAGCAGTTCTTC. Protein sequence: CASSYSMVEPYNEQFF.